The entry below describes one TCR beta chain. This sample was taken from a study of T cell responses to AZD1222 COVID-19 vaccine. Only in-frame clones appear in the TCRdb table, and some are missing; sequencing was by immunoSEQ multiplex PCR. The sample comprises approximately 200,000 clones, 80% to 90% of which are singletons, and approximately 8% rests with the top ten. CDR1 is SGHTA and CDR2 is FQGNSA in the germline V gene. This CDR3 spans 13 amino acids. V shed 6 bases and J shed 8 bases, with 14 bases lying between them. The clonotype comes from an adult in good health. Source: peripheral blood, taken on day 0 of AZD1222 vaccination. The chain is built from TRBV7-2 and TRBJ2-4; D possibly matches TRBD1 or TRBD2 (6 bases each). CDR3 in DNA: TGTGCCAGCAGTGAGGGGGGCTTTGACATTCAGTACTTC. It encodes CASSEGGFDIQYF.